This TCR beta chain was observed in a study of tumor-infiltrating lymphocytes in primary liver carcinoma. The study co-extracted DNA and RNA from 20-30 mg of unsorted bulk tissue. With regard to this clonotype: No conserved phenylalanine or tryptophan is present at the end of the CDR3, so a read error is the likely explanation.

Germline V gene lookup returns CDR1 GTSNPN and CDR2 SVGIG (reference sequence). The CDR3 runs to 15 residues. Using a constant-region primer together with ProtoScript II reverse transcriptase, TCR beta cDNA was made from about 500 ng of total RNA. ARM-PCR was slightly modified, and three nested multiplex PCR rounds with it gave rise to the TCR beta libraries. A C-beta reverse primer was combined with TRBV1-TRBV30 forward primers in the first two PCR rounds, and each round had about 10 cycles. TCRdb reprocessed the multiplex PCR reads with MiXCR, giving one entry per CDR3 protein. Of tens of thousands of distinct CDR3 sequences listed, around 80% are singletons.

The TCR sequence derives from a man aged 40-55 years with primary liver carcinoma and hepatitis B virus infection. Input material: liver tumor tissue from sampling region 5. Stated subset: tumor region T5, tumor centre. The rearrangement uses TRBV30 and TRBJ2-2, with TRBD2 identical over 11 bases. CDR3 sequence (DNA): TGTGCCGGGAGTGCACTAGCGGGAGAGGCCGGGGAGCTGTTTCTT. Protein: CAGSALAGEAGELFL.